This record covers a single T cell receptor (beta chain). In the source study's methods: Amplified reference gene primers provided the basis for estimating nucleated cell counts. Libraries were prepared by immunoSEQ multiplex PCR; TCRdb keeps only in-frame clonotypes and omits some of them. The DNA was the basis for D and trimming; V, J and clone size are from that table. The data hold 180,000 or so clones, with roughly nine tenths observed a single time. The entry originates in a study of blood T cell repertoires in COVID-19. The wider study: Sites across the United States, Italy and Spain contributed samples from acute and convalescent COVID-19. T cells, B-cell-depleted T cells, or PBMCs supplied cDNA or gDNA.

The CDR3 covers 13 residues. Germline V gene sequence: CDR1 LNHNV, CDR2 YYDKDF (reference sequence). V was clipped by 5 bases and J by 4 bases, with 9 bases between them. This sequence joins TRBV15 and TRBJ2-1; no definite D call. This clonotype was obtained from a man younger than 30 with acute or convalescent COVID-19. The sequenced material came from peripheral blood. CDR3 loop: CATSGTEYNEQFF. The CDR3, as DNA: TGTGCCACCAGCGGTACAGAGTACAATGAGCAGTTCTTC.